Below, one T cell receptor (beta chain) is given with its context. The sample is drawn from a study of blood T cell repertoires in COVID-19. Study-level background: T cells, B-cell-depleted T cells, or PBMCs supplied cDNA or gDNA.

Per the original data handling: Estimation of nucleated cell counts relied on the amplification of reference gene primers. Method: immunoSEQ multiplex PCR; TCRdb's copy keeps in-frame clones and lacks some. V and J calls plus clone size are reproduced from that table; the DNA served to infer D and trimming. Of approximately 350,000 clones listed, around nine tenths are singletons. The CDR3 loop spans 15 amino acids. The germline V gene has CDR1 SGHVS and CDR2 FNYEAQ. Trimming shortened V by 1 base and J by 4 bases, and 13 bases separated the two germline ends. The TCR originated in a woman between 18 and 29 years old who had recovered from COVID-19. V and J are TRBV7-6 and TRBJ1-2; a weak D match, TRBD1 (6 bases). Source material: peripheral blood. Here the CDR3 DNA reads TGTGCCAGCAGCTTAGATGACAGGAAGGGCTATGGCTACACCTTC. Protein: CASSLDDRKGYGYTF.